The TCR beta chain described here comes from a study of blood T cells in healthy people across ages. Alongside a J-beta primer mix, a sample-barcoded 5' primer served in a second PCR lasting about 7 to 12 cycles. Each CDR3 protein gets one entry after TCRdb re-called the 5' RACE reads with MiXCR. In the table there are some 790,000 distinct CDR3 sequences, 29% of which are singletons. Germline V lookup: CDR1 SEHNR, CDR2 FQNEAQ (reference sequence). The CDR3 extends over 14 amino acids. V lost 3 bases and J lost 3, with 11 bases in between. This clonotype was recorded many times. The gene calls are TRBV7-9 and TRBJ2-5; D possibly corresponds to TRBD1 (6 bases). The TCR was taken from a woman over 75 in good health. Sequencing was performed on blood. The CDR3, as DNA: TGTGCCAGCAGCTTCATGGGGGCTGAAGAGACCCAGTACTTC. Encoded protein: CASSFMGAEETQYF.